The 18 T cell receptor beta chains presented below share a single source sample, sequenced in a study of blood T cell repertoires in COVID-19. This table comes from immunoSEQ multiplex PCR, and its TCRdb copy is limited to in-frame clones, with some not included. This sample carries roughly 72,000 clones, about 80% of them seen once, and the ten largest clones take about 20%. Sequencing was performed on peripheral blood. Every receptor here comes from a man between 70 and 80 years old who had recovered from COVID-19.

The J gene is TRBJ1-5, the V gene TRBV6-2 or TRBV6-3, with D perhaps TRBD1 (6 bases). The CDR3 is 14 amino acids. V was trimmed by 2 bases and J by 3 bases, leaving 8 bases between them. Germline assignment: CDR1 MNHEY and CDR2 SVGEGT. The CDR3 DNA sequence: TGTGCCAGCAGTTACGGGGGCACCAATCAGCCCCAGCATTTT. Translated, it gives CASSYGGTNQPQHF.

The chain couples TRBV7-2 to TRBJ2-1; 14 bases map to TRBD2. V was pared by 5 bases and J by 7 bases, with 7 bases of the junction left unmatched. Germline assignment: CDR1 SGHTA and CDR2 FQGNSA. The CDR3 totals 16 residues. The CDR3 coding sequence is TGTGCCAGCAGCAGGACTAGCGGGGGGAACGCGAATGAGCAGTTCTTC. It is translated as CASSRTSGGNANEQFF.

V gene TRBV20-1 combines with J gene TRBJ2-1, with 8 bases lining up with TRBD2. Germline CDR1 and CDR2: DFQATT and SNEGSKA (reference sequence). The CDR3 loop spans 11 amino acids. Trimming removed 5 bases from V and 8 bases from J; junction bases left unmatched: 2. The CDR3 DNA is TGCAGTGCTCCCGGGAGGGATGAGCAGTTCTTC. Its protein product is CSAPGRDEQFF.

This chain joins TRBV11-3 and TRBJ1-3; D gene unclear. CDR3 length: 15 amino acids. The V gene's germline CDR1 is SGHNT and CDR2 YENEEA. Trimming cost V 3 bases and J 0 bases, with 9 bases left between them. For the CDR3, the DNA is TGTGCCAGCAGCTTGGGCCGGATCTCTGGAAACACCATATATTTT. Its protein product is CASSLGRISGNTIYF.

The chain joins TRBV5-1 to TRBJ2-7; 14 positions agree with TRBD2. The CDR3 loop spans 19 amino acids. The ends lost 0 bases at V and 0 bases at J; junction bases unmatched: 8. The V gene's germline CDR1 is SGHRS and CDR2 YFSETQ. CDR3 sequence reads: CASSLGPGTSGSISYEQYF. The CDR3 DNA reads TGCGCCAGCAGCTTGGGTCCCGGGACTAGCGGGAGTATCTCCTACGAGCAGTACTTC.

This clone was seen a few times. The chain combines TRBV27 with TRBJ2-2; D is possibly TRBD2 (6 bases). CDR1 MNHEY and CDR2 SMNVEV come from the germline V gene (reference sequence). Trimming cost V 2 bases and J 7 bases, with 26 bases left between them. This CDR3 is 19 amino acids long. DNA for the CDR3: TGTGCCAGCAGTTTACATGCCAATACGGGACTCTCGTTTCTCGGGGAGCTGTTTTTT. Protein product: CASSLHANTGLSFLGELFF.

The CDR3 sequence: CASSVGQYLLAEQFF. CDR3 coding DNA: TGCGCCAGCAGCGTTGGACAGTATCTCTTGGCGGAGCAGTTCTTC. This chain links TRBV5-1 with TRBJ2-1; D may be TRBD1 (6 bases). Trimming stripped 4 bases from V and 10 bases from J, with 21 bases between. The V gene's germline CDR1 is SGHRS and CDR2 YFSETQ. CDR3 size: 15 residues.

In its sample, this clone was seen once. The chain is built from TRBV11-2 and TRBJ2-1; D is perhaps TRBD1 (6 bases). This CDR3 has 15 residues. V was cut by 4 bases and J by 6 bases, with 16 bases left in between. CDR1 SGHAT and CDR2 FQNNGV come from the germline V gene. CDR3 sequence (DNA): TGTGCCAGCAGCTCAACGACAGGATTTGGCAATGAGCAGTTCTTC. Encoded protein: CASSSTTGFGNEQFF.

Concerning this clone: One junction end does not reproduce the germline sequence, and a read error may be involved. The V gene is TRBV3-1 (or the pseudogene TRBV3-2), the J gene TRBJ1-3; possible D gene TRBD1, 6 bases. The CDR3 loop spans 12 amino acids. Germline V gene data show CDR1 as LGHDT and CDR2 as YNNKEL (reference sequence). CDR3 region: CASSQQGGRVRF. The CDR3 DNA sequence: TGTGCCAGCAGCCAACAAGGGGGTCGGGTACGTTTT.

V gene TRBV28 combines with J gene TRBJ1-5; tentative D call: TRBD1 (5 bases). This CDR3 has 13 amino acids. Germline V gene lookup returns CDR1 MDHEN and CDR2 SYDVKM. V lost 2 bases and J 6 bases, leaving 8 bases between the germline ends. The CDR3 DNA is TGTGCCAGCAGTTTAGGGGGGACTCAGCCCCAGCATTTT. Translating gives CASSLGGTQPQHF. Full variable domain (outside the CDR3, taken from reference TRBV28 and TRBJ1-5): DVKVTQSSRYLVKRTGEKVFLECVQDMDHENMFWYRQDPGLGLRLIYFSYDVKMKEKGDIPEGYSVSREKKERFSLILESASTNQTSMYLCASSLGGTQPQHFGDGTRLSIL.

The V gene is TRBV19, the J gene TRBJ2-7; 7 bases fit TRBD1. Germline V gene sequence: CDR1 LNHDA, CDR2 SQIVND (reference sequence). The CDR3 extends over 14 amino acids. J was trimmed by 4 bases and V by 9 bases; bases with no gene match: 12. CDR3 in amino acids: CARRDRVNPYEQYF. In nucleotides, the CDR3 is TGTGCCAGGAGAGACAGGGTGAATCCGTACGAGCAGTACTTC.

The chain has TRBV5-4 and TRBJ2-7, with D perhaps matching TRBD1 (6 bases). CDR1 and CDR2 from the germline V gene are SGHNT and YYREEE (reference sequence). The length of the CDR3 is 14 residues. V lost 5 bases to trimming and J lost 5 bases, with 17 bases between them. Written as DNA, the CDR3 is TGTGCCAGCAGTCTACAGGGAAAGCTGGACGAGCAGTACTTC. Encoded protein: CASSLQGKLDEQYF.

Only a few counts were recorded for this clone. DNA of the CDR3: TGTGCCAGCAGCTTACAGGCAACGAACACCGGGGAGCTGTTTTTT. Translation: CASSLQATNTGELFF. The genes are TRBV11-3 and TRBJ2-2; the D is unclear. Germline-derived CDR1 and CDR2 are SGHNT and YENEEA. With 2 bases removed from V and 0 bases from J, the gap between germline ends came to 7 bases. This CDR3 has 15 residues.

This sequence joins TRBV5-4 and TRBJ1-1; TRBD1 matches 7 bases. V gave up 0 bases and J gave up 3 bases; unmatched junction bases: 5. This CDR3 comprises 15 residues. Germline V CDR1 and CDR2: SGHNT, YYREEE (reference sequence). The DNA for the CDR3 is TGTGCCAGCAGCTTGGCCGGGACAGCCCACACTGAAGCTTTCTTT. Its protein is CASSLAGTAHTEAFF.

This clone was recorded only once. The chain carries TRBV4-2 and TRBJ1-4, with a weak D call TRBD1 (5 bases). Trimming removed 3 bases at V and 4 bases at J, with 15 bases between. CDR1 LGHNA and CDR2 YNFKEQ come from the germline V gene. The CDR3 extends over 16 amino acids. The CDR3 is CASSHGGTLNNEKLFF. As DNA, the CDR3 is TGTGCCAGCAGCCATGGGGGGACTCTGAATAATGAAAAACTGTTTTTT.

The chain joins TRBV19 to TRBJ2-3, with 7 bases lining up with TRBD1. The germline gives CDR1 LNHDA, CDR2 SQIVND (reference sequence). The CDR3 has 15 amino acids. V lost 2 bases to trimming and J lost 2 bases; unmatched junction nucleotides: 4. As DNA, the CDR3 is TGTGCCAGTAGTATAAACAGGGGTTCCACAGATACGCAGTATTTT. Translated, it gives CASSINRGSTDTQYF.

The chain has TRBV3-1 (or the pseudogene TRBV3-2) and TRBJ2-5, with TRBD2 identical over 10 bases. V shed 4 bases and J 2 bases; nucleotides not matched to a gene: 4. The CDR3 contains 15 residues. CDR1 is LGHDT and CDR2 is YNNKEL in the germline V gene (reference sequence). The CDR3 DNA reads as TGTGCCAGCAGCCCCGCAGCGGGGGGGCAAGAGACCCAGTACTTC. It translates to CASSPAAGGQETQYF.

The chain carries TRBV10-3 and TRBJ1-2, with unresolved D. CDR1 is ENHRY and CDR2 is SYGVKD in the germline V gene. V lost 3 bases to trimming and J lost 1 base, with 12 bases between them. The CDR3 runs 15 residues. The CDR3 spells CAISEPGKDNYGYTF. The CDR3 DNA reads TGTGCCATCAGTGAACCGGGGAAAGATAACTATGGCTACACCTTC.